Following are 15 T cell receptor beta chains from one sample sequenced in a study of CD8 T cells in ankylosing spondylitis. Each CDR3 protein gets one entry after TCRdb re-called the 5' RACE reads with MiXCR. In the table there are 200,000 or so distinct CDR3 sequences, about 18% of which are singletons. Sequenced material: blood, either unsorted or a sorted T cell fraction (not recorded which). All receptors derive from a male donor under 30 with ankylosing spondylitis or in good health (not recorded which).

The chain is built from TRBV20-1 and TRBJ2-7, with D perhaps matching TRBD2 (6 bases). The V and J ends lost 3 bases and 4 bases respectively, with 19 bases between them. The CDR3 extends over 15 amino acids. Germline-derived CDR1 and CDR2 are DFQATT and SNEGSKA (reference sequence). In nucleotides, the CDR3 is TGCAGTGCTAGGCCCCGCCAGCGGGTGGCTTACGAGCAGTACTTC. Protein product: CSARPRQRVAYEQYF.

CDR3 amino acids: CSASGFSNQPQHF. CDR3 in DNA: TGCAGTGCTAGCGGTTTTAGCAATCAGCCCCAGCATTTT. The genes are TRBV20-1 and TRBJ1-5, with D uncertain. Trimming took off 3 bases at V and 0 bases at J, with 6 bases between the two ends. CDR3 length: 13 residues. Germline V gene lookup returns CDR1 DFQATT and CDR2 SNEGSKA (reference sequence).

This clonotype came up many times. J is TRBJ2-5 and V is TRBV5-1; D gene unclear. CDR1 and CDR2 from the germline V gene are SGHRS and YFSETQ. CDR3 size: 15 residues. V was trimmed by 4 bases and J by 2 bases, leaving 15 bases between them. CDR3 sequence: CASSGSNFPQETQYF. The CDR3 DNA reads TGCGCCAGCAGCGGGTCCAACTTTCCTCAAGAGACCCAGTACTTC. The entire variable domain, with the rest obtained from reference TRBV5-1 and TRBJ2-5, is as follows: KAGVTQTPRYLIKTRGQQVTLSCSPISGHRSVSWYQQTPGQGLQFLFEYFSETQRNKGNFPGRFSGRQFSNSRSEMNVSTLELGDSALYLCASSGSNFPQETQYFGPGTRLLVL.

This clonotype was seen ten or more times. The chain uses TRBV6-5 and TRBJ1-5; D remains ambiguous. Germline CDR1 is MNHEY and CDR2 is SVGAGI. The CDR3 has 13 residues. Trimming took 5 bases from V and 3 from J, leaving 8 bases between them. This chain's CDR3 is CASSPGDNQPQHF. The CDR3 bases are TGTGCCAGCAGTCCCGGCGACAATCAGCCCCAGCATTTT.

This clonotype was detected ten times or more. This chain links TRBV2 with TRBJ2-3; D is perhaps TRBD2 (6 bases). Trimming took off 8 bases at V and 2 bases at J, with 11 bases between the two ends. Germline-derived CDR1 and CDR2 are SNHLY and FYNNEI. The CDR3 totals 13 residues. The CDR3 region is CASFRELTDTQYF. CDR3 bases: TGTGCCAGCTTCCGGGAGCTCACAGATACGCAGTATTTT.

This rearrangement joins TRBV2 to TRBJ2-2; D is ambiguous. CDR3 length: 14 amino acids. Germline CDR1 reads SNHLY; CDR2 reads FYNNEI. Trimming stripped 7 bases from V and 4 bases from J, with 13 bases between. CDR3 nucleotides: TGTGCCAGCAAGCCCGGGCGACCCACCGGGGAGCTGTTTTTT. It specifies CASKPGRPTGELFF.

The CDR3 coding sequence is TGTGCCAGCAGCTTGAGCGGGAGGGGGGCCTACGAGCAGTACTTC. It encodes CASSLSGRGAYEQYF. This chain connects TRBV7-8 to TRBJ2-7; 10 positions agree with TRBD2. Losses at the gene ends were 3 bases for V and 2 bases for J; bases not matched to a gene: 4. Germline values: CDR1 SGHVS, CDR2 FQNEAQ. This CDR3 is built from 15 residues.

This CDR3 reads CASSSRDRGGTDTQYF. The CDR3 nucleotides are TGTGCCAGCAGCTCGAGGGACAGGGGAGGAACAGATACGCAGTATTTT. The chain combines TRBV5-6 with TRBJ2-3; 10 nucleotides align to TRBD1. CDR1 and CDR2 (germline): SGHDT, YYEEEE. J was trimmed by 3 bases and V by 3 bases; bases with no gene match: 7. This CDR3 region has 16 residues.

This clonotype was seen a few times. The CDR3 nucleotides are TGTGCCAGCAGAATTACCGCGGGACTAGCGGGGCTCAATGAGCAGTTCTTC. Translated: CASRITAGLAGLNEQFF. This chain connects TRBV6-2 or TRBV6-3 to TRBJ2-1; 13 nucleotides align to TRBD2. In germline, CDR1 is MNHEY, CDR2 SVGEGT. CDR3 length equals 17 residues. V gave up 6 bases and J gave up 6 bases; unmatched junction bases: 11.

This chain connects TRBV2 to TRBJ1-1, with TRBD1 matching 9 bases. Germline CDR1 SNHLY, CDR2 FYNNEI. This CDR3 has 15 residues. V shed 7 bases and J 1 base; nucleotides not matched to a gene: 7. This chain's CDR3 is CASNSPGQGNTEAFF. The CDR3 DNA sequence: TGTGCCAGCAATTCCCCGGGACAGGGGAACACTGAAGCTTTCTTT.

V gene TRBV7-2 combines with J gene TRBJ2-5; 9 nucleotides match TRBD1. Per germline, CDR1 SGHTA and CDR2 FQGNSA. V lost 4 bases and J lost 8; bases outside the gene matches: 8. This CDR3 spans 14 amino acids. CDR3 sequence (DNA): TGTGCCAGCAGCTCCACCGGGACAGGGCAAACCCAGTACTTC. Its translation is CASSSTGTGQTQYF. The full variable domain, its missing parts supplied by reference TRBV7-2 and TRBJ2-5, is GAGVSQSPSNKVTEKGKDVELRCDPISGHTALYWYRQSLGQGLEFLIYFQGNSAPDKSGLPSDRFSAERTGGSVSTLTIQRTQQEDSAVYLCASSSTGTGQTQYFGPGTRLLVL.

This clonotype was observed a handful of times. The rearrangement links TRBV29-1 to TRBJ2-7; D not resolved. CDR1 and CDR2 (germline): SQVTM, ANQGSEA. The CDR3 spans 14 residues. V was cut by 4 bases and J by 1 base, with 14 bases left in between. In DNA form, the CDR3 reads TGCAGCGTTGGAGGCGTCGACTCGTCCTACGAGCAGTACTTC. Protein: CSVGGVDSSYEQYF.

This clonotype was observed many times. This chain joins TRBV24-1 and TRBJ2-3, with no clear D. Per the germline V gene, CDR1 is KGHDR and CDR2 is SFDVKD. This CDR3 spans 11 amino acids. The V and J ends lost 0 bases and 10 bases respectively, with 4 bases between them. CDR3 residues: CATSDLGPQYF. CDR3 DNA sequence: TGTGCCACCAGTGATTTGGGGCCGCAGTATTTT.

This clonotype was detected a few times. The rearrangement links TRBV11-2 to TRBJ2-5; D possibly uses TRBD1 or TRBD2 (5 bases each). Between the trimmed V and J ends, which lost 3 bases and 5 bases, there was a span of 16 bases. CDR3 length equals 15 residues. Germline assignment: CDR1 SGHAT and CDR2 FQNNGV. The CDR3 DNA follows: TGTGCCAGCAGCTTGGGGCATGCAGGGACGGAGACCCAGTACTTC. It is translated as CASSLGHAGTETQYF.

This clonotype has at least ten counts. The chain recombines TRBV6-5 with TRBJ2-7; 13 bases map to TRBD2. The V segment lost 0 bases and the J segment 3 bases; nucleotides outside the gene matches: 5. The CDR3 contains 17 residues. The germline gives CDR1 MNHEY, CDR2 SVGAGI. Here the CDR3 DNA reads TGTGCCAGCAGTTACTCAATTGGACTAGCGGGGGTCTACGAGCAGTACTTC. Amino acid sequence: CASSYSIGLAGVYEQYF.